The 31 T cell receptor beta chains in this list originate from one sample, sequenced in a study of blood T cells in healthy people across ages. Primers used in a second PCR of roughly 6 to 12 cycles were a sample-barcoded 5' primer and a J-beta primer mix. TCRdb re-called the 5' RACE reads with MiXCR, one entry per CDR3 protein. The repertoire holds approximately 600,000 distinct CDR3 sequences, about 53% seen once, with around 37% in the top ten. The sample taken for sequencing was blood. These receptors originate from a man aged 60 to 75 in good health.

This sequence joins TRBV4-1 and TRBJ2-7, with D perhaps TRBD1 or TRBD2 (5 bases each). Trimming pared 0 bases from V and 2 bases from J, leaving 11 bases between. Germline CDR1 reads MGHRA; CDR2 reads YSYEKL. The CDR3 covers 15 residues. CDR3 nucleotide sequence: TGCGCCAGCAGCCAAGACCGGGACCCCGCCTACGAGCAGTACTTC. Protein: CASSQDRDPAYEQYF.

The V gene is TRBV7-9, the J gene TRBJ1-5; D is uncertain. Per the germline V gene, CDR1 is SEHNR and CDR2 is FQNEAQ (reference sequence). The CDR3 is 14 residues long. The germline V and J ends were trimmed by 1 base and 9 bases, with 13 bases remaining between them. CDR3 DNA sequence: TGTGCCAGCAGCTTAGGTGGTCCGTCCTCGCCCCAGCATTTT. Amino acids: CASSLGGPSSPQHF.

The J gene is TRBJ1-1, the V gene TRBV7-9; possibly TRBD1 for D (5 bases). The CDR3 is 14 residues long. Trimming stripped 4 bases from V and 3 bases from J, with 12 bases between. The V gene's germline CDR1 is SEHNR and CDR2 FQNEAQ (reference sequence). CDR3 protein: CASSSQGPYTEAFF. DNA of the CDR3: TGTGCCAGCAGCTCCCAGGGTCCGTACACTGAAGCTTTCTTT.

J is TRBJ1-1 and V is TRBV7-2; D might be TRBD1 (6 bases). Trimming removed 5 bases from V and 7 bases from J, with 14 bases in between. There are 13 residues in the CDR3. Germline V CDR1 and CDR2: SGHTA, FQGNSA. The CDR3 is CASSPTGSNEAFF. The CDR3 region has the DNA TGTGCCAGCAGCCCAACAGGGTCTAATGAAGCTTTCTTT.

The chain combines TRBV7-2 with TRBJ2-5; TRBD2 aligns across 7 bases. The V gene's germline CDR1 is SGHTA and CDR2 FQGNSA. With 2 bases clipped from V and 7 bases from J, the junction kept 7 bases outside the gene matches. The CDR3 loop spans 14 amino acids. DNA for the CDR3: TGTGCCAGCAGCTTACCCCAGCGGGGTTGGACCCAGTACTTC. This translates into CASSLPQRGWTQYF. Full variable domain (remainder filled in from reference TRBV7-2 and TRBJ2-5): GAGVSQSPSNKVTEKGKDVELRCDPISGHTALYWYRQSLGQGLEFLIYFQGNSAPDKSGLPSDRFSAERTGGSVSTLTIQRTQQEDSAVYLCASSLPQRGWTQYFGPGTRLLVL.

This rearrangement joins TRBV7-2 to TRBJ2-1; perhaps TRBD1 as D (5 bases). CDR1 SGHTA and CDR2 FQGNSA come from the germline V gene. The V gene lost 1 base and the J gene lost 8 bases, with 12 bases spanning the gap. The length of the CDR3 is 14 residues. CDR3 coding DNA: TGTGCCAGCAGCTTAGGTTATAGGGGCTATGAGCAGTTCTTC. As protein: CASSLGYRGYEQFF.

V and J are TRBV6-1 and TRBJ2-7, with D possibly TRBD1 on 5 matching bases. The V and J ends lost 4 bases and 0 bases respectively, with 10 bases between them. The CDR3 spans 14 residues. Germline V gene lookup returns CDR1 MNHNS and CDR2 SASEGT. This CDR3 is CASSGTFSSYEQYF. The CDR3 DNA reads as TGTGCCAGCAGTGGGACATTCAGCTCCTACGAGCAGTACTTC.

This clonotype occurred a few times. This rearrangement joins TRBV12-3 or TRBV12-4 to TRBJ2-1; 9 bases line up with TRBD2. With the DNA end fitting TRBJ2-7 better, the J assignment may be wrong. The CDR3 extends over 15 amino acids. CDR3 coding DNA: TGTGCCAGCAGTTTAGGCGGGGGGGCCTACAATGAGCAGTACTTC. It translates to CASSLGGGAYNEQYF.

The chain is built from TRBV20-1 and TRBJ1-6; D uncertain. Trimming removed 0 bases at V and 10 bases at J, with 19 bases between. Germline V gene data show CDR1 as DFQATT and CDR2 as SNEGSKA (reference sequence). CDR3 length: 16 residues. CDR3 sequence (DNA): TGCAGTGCTAGAGAGCAGACAAACCACTTCAGCTCACCCCTCCACTTT. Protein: CSAREQTNHFSSPLHF.

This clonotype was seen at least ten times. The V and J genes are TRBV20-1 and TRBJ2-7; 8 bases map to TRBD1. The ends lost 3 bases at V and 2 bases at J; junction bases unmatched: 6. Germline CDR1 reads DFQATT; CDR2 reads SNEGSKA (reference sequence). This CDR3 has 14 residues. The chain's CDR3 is CSARNPTGAYEQYF. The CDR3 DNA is TGCAGTGCTAGGAACCCGACAGGGGCCTACGAGCAGTACTTC.

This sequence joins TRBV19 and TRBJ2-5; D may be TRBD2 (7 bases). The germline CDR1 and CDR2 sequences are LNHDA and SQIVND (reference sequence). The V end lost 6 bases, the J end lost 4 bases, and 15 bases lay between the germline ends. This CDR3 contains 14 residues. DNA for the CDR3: TGTGCCAGTAGCCCGGAGGGGGGGGGAGAGACCCAGTACTTC. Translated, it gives CASSPEGGGETQYF.

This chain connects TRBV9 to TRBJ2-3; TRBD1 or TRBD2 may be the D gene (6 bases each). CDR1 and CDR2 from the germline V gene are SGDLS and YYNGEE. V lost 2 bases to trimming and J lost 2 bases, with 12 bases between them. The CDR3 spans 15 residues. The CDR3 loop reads CASSVTGAVTDTQYF. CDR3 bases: TGTGCCAGCAGCGTGACGGGGGCCGTCACAGATACGCAGTATTTT.

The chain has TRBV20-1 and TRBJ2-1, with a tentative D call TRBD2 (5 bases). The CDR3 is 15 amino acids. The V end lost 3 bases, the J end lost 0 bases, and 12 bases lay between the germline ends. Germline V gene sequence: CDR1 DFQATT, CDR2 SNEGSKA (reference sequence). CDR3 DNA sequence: TGCAGTGCTAGGGCCCATGGGAGCTCCTACAATGAGCAGTTCTTC. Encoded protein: CSARAHGSSYNEQFF.

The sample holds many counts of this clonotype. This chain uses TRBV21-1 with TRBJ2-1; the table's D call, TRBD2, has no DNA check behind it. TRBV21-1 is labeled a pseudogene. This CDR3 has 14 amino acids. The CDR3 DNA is TGTGCCAGCCGGGACTTTAGCTCCTACAATGAGCAGTTCTTC. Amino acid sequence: CASRDFSSYNEQFF.

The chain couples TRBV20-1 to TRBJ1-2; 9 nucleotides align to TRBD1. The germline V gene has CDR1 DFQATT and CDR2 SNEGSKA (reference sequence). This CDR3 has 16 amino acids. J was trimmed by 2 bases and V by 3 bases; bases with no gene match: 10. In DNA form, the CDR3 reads TGCAGTGCTAGTGGGGTCCCGGGACAGGGAAACTATGGCTACACCTTC. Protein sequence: CSASGVPGQGNYGYTF.

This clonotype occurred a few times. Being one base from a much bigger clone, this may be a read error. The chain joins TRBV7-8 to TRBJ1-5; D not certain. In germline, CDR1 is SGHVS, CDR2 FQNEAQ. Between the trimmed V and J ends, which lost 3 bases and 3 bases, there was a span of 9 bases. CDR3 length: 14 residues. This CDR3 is CASSFVGNNQPQHF. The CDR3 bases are TGTGCCAGCAGCTTCGTGGGTAACAATCAGCCCCAGCATTTT. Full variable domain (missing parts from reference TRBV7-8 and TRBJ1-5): GAGVSQSPRYKVAKRGQDVALRCDPISGHVSLFWYQQALGQGPEFLTYFQNEAQLDKSGLPSDRFFAERPEGSVSTLKIQRTQQEDSAVYLCASSFVGNNQPQHFGDGTRLSIL.

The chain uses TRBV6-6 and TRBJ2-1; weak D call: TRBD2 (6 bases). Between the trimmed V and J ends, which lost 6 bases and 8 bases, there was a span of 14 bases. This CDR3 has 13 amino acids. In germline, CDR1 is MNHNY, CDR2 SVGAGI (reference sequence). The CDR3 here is CASRTSKAHEQFF. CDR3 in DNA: TGTGCCAGCAGAACTAGCAAAGCCCATGAGCAGTTCTTC.

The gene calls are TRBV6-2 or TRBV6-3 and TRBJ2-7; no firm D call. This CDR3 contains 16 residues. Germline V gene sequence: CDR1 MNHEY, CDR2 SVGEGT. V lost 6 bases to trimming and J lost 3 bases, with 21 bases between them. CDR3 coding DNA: TGTGCCAGCAGCCCACTTACCCGGGCTAACCTCTACGAGCAGTACTTC. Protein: CASSPLTRANLYEQYF.

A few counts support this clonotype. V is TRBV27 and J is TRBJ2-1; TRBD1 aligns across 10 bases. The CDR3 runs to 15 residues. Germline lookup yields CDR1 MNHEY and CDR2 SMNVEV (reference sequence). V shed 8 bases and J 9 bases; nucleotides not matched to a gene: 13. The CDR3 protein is CASGDGTGVLSEQFF. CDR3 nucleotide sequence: TGTGCCAGCGGAGATGGGACAGGGGTATTAAGTGAGCAGTTCTTC.

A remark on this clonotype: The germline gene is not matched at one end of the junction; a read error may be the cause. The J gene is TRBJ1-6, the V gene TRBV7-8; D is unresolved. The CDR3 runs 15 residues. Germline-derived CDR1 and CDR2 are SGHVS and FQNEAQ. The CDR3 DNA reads TGTGCCAGCAGCTTAGGGCCCTACTATAATTCACTCCTCCACTTT. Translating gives CASSLGPYYNSLLHF. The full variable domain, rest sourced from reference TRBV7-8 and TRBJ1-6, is GAGVSQSPRYKVAKRGQDVALRCDPISGHVSLFWYQQALGQGPEFLTYFQNEAQLDKSGLPSDRFFAERPEGSVSTLKIQRTQQEDSAVYLCASSLGPYYNSLLHFGNGTRLTVT.

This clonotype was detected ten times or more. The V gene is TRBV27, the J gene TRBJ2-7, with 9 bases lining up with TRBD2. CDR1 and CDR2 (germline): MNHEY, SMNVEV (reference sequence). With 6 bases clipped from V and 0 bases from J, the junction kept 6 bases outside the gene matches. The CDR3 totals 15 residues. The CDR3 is CASRGAGGNSYEQYF. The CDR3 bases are TGTGCCAGCAGGGGAGCGGGGGGTAACTCCTACGAGCAGTACTTC.

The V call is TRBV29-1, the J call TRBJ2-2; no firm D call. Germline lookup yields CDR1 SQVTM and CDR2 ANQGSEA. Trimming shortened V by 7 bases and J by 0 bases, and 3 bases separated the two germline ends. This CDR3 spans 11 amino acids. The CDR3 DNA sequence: TGCAGCGCCACGAACACCGGGGAGCTGTTTTTT. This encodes CSATNTGELFF.

CDR3 loop: CSASLGGGETQYF. The CDR3 nucleotides are TGCAGTGCTAGCCTTGGGGGCGGGGAGACCCAGTACTTC. This chain joins TRBV20-1 and TRBJ2-5; tentative D call: TRBD1 (6 bases). Germline loops: CDR1 DFQATT, CDR2 SNEGSKA (reference sequence). Trimming left V 3 bases short and J 5 bases short, with 13 bases between. The CDR3 extends over 13 amino acids.

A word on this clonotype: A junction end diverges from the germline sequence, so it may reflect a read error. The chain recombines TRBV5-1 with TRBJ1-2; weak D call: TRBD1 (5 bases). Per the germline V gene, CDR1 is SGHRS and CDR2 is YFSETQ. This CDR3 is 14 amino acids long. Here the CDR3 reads CAGSFSQGNYGYTF. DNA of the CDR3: TGCGCCGGCAGCTTCTCCCAGGGTAACTATGGCTACACCTTC.

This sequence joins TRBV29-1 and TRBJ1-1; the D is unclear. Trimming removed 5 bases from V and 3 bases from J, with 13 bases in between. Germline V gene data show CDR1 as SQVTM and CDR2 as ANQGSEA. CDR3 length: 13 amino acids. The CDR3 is CSVFIRGDTEAFF. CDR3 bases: TGCAGCGTTTTCATCCGGGGTGACACTGAAGCTTTCTTT.

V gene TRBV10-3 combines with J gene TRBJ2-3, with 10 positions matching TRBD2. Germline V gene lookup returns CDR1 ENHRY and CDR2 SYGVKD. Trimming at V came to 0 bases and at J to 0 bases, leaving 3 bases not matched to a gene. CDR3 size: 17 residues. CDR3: CAISESASGGSTDTQYF. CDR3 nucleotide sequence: TGTGCCATCAGTGAGTCGGCTAGCGGGGGAAGCACAGATACGCAGTATTTT.

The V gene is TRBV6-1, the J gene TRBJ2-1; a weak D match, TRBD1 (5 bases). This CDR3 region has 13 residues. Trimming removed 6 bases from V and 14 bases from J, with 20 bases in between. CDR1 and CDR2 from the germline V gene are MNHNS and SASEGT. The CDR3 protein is CASSPWQGIVEFF. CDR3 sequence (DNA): TGTGCCAGCAGCCCCTGGCAGGGTATAGTGGAGTTCTTC.

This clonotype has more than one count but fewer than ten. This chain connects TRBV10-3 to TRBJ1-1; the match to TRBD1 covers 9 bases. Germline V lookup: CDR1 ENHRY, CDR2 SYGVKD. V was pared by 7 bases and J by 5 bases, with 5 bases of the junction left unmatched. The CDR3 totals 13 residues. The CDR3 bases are TGTGCCATCAAGGGACAGGGAGAGACTGAAGCTTTCTTT. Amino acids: CAIKGQGETEAFF.

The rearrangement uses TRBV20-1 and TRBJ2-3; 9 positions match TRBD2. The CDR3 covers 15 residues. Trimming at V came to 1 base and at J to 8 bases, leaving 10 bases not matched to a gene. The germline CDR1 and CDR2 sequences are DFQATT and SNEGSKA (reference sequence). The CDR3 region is CSARGAGGPAGTQYF. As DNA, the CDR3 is TGCAGTGCTAGAGGAGCGGGGGGACCCGCAGGTACGCAGTATTTT.

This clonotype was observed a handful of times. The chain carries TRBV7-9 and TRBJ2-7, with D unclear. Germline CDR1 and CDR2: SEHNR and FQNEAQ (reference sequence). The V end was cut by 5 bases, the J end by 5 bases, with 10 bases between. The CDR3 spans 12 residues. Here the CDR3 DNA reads TGTGCCAGCAGCCCCTATGGCCACGAGCAGTACTTC. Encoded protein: CASSPYGHEQYF.

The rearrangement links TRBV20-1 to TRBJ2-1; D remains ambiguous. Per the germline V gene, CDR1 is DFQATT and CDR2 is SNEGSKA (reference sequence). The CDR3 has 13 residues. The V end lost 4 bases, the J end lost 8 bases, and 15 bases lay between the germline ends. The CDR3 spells CSAIEPVKDEQFF. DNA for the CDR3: TGCAGTGCTATCGAACCCGTAAAGGATGAGCAGTTCTTC.